Sequencing of this T cell receptor (beta chain) was carried out in a study of cytomegalovirus exposure and HLA in healthy donors. Study outcomes and limitations: The majority of TCR sequences were rare, yet some public TCRs appeared in many donors.

The donors were members of the validation cohort, which comprised about 120 subjects and was separate from the first cohort of 730 or so subjects. This table comes from immunoSEQ multiplex PCR, and its TCRdb copy is limited to in-frame clones, with some not included. This repertoire shows tens of thousands of clones, roughly nine tenths found once; its top ten account for just over 3%. On this clone: Antigen unknown.

Germline V gives CDR1 PRHDT, CDR2 FYEKMQ (reference sequence). The length of the CDR3 is 16 residues. V was pared by 1 base and J by 1 base, with 13 bases between. The chain recombines TRBV13 with TRBJ1-1, with a weak D call TRBD1 (5 bases). The clonotype originates from a man aged 18 to 30 in good health and CMV-seronegative. Source material: PBMCs. The CDR3 DNA is TGTGCCAGCAGCTTAGCCGCACTCGGGGGGAACACTGAAGCTTTCTTT. This translates into CASSLAALGGNTEAFF.